This passage covers 27 T cell receptor beta chains from one sample sequenced in a study of cytotoxic CD8 clonotypes in ibrutinib-treated CLL. Profiling relied on immunoSEQ multiplex PCR, and the TCRdb table lists in-frame clones only, not all of them. The sample records under 300,000 clones, roughly 70% being singletons. The starting material was PBMCs, obtained after 24 months of ibrutinib treatment. Every receptor here comes from a human donor with chronic lymphocytic leukemia.

As concerns this clone: The junction departs from the called germline gene at one end, perhaps through a read error. The J gene is TRBJ2-1, the V gene TRBV7-7, with D uncertain. The germline CDR1 and CDR2 sequences are SSHAT and FNYEAQ (reference sequence). The CDR3 length is 16 residues. This CDR3 is CASSLVTAAPRYEQFF. The CDR3 DNA follows: TGTGCTAGCAGCTTAGTGACGGCCGCCCCCAGGTATGAGCAGTTCTTC.

The rearrangement links TRBV7-2 to TRBJ2-7; D perhaps matches TRBD2 (6 bases). CDR1 and CDR2 from the germline V gene are SGHTA and FQGNSA. The CDR3 extends over 14 amino acids. The V end lost 5 bases, the J end lost 2 bases, and 13 bases lay between the germline ends. CDR3 DNA sequence: TGTGCCAGCAGCAAACCGGGACTTACCTACGAGCAGTACTTC. It yields the protein CASSKPGLTYEQYF.

The gene calls are TRBV19 and TRBJ2-3; 8 bases align to TRBD1. Trimming cost V 5 bases and J 0 bases; bases outside gene matches: 7. The length of the CDR3 is 16 residues. In germline, CDR1 is LNHDA, CDR2 SQIVND (reference sequence). The CDR3 region is CASSLGDRPSTDTQYF. CDR3 sequence (DNA): TGTGCCAGTAGTCTCGGGGACAGGCCGAGCACAGATACGCAGTATTTT.

This clone occurred once. The gene calls are TRBV10-3 and TRBJ2-5; 12 nucleotides agree with TRBD2. The CDR3 extends over 14 amino acids. V lost 4 bases, J lost 3 bases, and 0 bases stayed unmatched. Germline CDR1 reads ENHRY; CDR2 reads SYGVKD. The CDR3 DNA is TGTGCCATCAGTGGACTAGCGGGAGAAGAGACCCAGTACTTC. Its translation: CAISGLAGEETQYF.

The rearrangement links TRBV4-1 to TRBJ2-1, with 7 bases lining up with TRBD2. There are 15 residues in the CDR3. After removal of 8 bases from V and 8 bases from J, the junction contained 15 bases not matched to a gene. Germline V gene lookup returns CDR1 MGHRA and CDR2 YSYEKL. The CDR3 nucleotides are TGCGCCAGCGCGTTGGGCGGGAGTGGTAGTGATGAGCAGTTCTTC. This gives the protein CASALGGSGSDEQFF.

The gene calls are TRBV6-6 and TRBJ2-7; D ambiguous. The CDR3 runs to 14 residues. Trimming took off 7 bases at V and 2 bases at J, with 15 bases between the two ends. The germline gives CDR1 MNHNY, CDR2 SVGAGI (reference sequence). The CDR3 DNA reads TGTGCCAGCAACCCCACGCTTAAGACCTACGAGCAGTACTTC. Amino acids: CASNPTLKTYEQYF.

In regard to this clone: Different DNA sequences within this sample yield the same CDR3. The V and J genes are TRBV15 and TRBJ1-5; 8 bases line up with TRBD1. With V trimmed by 3 bases and J by 5 bases, 0 bases remained unmatched. The length of the CDR3 is 13 residues. Germline values: CDR1 LNHNV, CDR2 YYDKDF (reference sequence). CDR3 bases: TGTGCCACCAGCAGGGACAGGGATCAGCCCCAGCATTTT. This gives the protein CATSRDRDQPQHF.

The chain uses TRBV7-3 and TRBJ2-7; 11 positions match TRBD2. V was clipped by 3 bases and J by 0 bases; unmatched bases: 1. The CDR3 is 15 residues long. Germline values: CDR1 SGHTA, CDR2 FQGTGA. CDR3 bases: TGTGCCAGCAGCTTGGGACTAGCGGACTCCTACGAGCAGTACTTC. It specifies CASSLGLADSYEQYF.

V is TRBV7-2 and J is TRBJ2-3; a weak D match, TRBD1 (6 bases). Germline CDR1 reads SGHTA; CDR2 reads FQGNSA. The CDR3 consists of 13 residues. V lost 7 bases to trimming and J lost 6 bases, with 14 bases between them. CDR3 sequence (DNA): TGTGCCAGCACTTTAGGGGGTTGGGATACGCAGTATTTT. Its protein product is CASTLGGWDTQYF.

The chain combines TRBV10-3 with TRBJ2-1; D is unresolved. With 10 bases removed from V and 4 bases from J, the gap between germline ends came to 20 bases. Germline V gene data show CDR1 as ENHRY and CDR2 as SYGVKD. This CDR3 contains 15 residues. The CDR3 DNA is TGTGCCACCAGCTTAGGGTCTGAAGAGTACAATGAGCAGTTCTTC. This codes for CATSLGSEEYNEQFF.

This chain joins TRBV29-1 and TRBJ2-1, with TRBD2 matching 12 bases. With V trimmed by 4 bases and J by 9 bases, 4 bases remained unmatched. Germline loops: CDR1 SQVTM, CDR2 ANQGSEA. The CDR3 spans 13 residues. The CDR3 here is CSVVGLAGSEQFF. The CDR3 bases are TGCAGCGTTGTTGGACTAGCGGGATCTGAGCAGTTCTTC.

The V and J genes are TRBV5-1 and TRBJ2-1, with a weak D call TRBD2 (6 bases). Trimming took 0 bases from V and 9 from J, leaving 16 bases between them. Germline V gene sequence: CDR1 SGHRS, CDR2 YFSETQ. The CDR3 sequence is 15 residues long. Here the CDR3 reads CASSLEVRGWGEQFF. The CDR3 DNA reads as TGCGCCAGCAGCTTGGAGGTACGGGGGTGGGGTGAGCAGTTCTTC.

V is TRBV14 and J is TRBJ2-7, with TRBD1 matching 9 bases. The V segment lost 4 bases and the J segment 6 bases; nucleotides outside the gene matches: 4. The CDR3 is 13 amino acids. Germline lookup yields CDR1 SGHDN and CDR2 FVKESK. The CDR3 sequence: CASSLGTGFEQYF. CDR3 sequence (DNA): TGTGCCAGCAGCCTTGGGACAGGGTTCGAGCAGTACTTC. Full variable domain (missing parts from reference TRBV14 and TRBJ2-7): EAGVTQFPSHSVIEKGQTVTLRCDPISGHDNLYWYRRVMGKEIKFLLHFVKESKQDESGMPNNRFLAERTGGTYSTLKVQPAELEDSGVYFCASSLGTGFEQYFGPGTRLTVT.

The chain is built from TRBV9 and TRBJ2-4; tentatively, D is TRBD1 or TRBD2 (5 bases each). The germline V gene has CDR1 SGDLS and CDR2 YYNGEE. V was shortened by 5 bases and J by 0 bases, with 9 bases between the two germline ends. The CDR3 loop spans 14 amino acids. The CDR3 coding sequence is TGTGCCAGCAGTGCCGGGACAGCCAAAAACATTCAGTACTTC. Its protein is CASSAGTAKNIQYF.

The rearrangement joins TRBV11-2 to TRBJ1-1; D may be TRBD1 (5 bases). Trimming removed 0 bases at V and 7 bases at J, with 12 bases between. There are 14 residues in the CDR3. Germline lookup yields CDR1 SGHAT and CDR2 FQNNGV. DNA of the CDR3: TGTGCCAGCAGCTTAGACAGGACAACCCTTGAAGCTTTCTTT. This translates into CASSLDRTTLEAFF.

The J gene is TRBJ2-2, the V gene TRBV6-1; D uncertain. The CDR3 sequence is 14 residues long. V lost 7 bases to trimming and J lost 3 bases, with 12 bases between them. Germline V gene data show CDR1 as MNHNS and CDR2 as SASEGT. CDR3: CASITDFYTGELFF. DNA for the CDR3: TGTGCCAGCATTACAGACTTTTACACCGGGGAGCTGTTTTTT.

J is TRBJ1-1 and V is TRBV29-1, with TRBD1 as a possible D gene (5 bases). CDR1 SQVTM and CDR2 ANQGSEA come from the germline V gene. The length of the CDR3 is 10 residues. Trimming pared 6 bases from V and 11 bases from J, leaving 13 bases between. The CDR3 spells CSVSSRGAFF. The CDR3 DNA is TGCAGCGTGAGCTCCCGGGGGGCTTTCTTT.

This clone was seen a few times. The rearrangement joins TRBV20-1 to TRBJ1-2; D is unclear. Trimming removed 5 bases at V and 4 bases at J, with 5 bases between. This CDR3 is 10 amino acids long. Germline V gives CDR1 DFQATT, CDR2 SNEGSKA (reference sequence). The CDR3 coding sequence is TGCAGTGCTGTCACCTATGGCTACACCTTC. This encodes CSAVTYGYTF.

This chain links TRBV29-1 with TRBJ2-4; 7 bases match TRBD2. This CDR3 is built from 16 residues. V dropped 2 bases and J dropped 5; count of bases not matched to a gene: 12. The germline gives CDR1 SQVTM, CDR2 ANQGSEA. CDR3 sequence: CSVELGEGLKENIQYF. The CDR3 DNA reads TGCAGCGTTGAATTGGGGGAGGGCCTCAAGGAAAACATTCAGTACTTC.

This chain uses TRBV28 with TRBJ2-7; TRBD1 might be the D (6 bases). The CDR3 loop spans 16 amino acids. The V end was cut by 6 bases, the J end by 1 base, with 19 bases between. Germline CDR1 reads MDHEN; CDR2 reads SYDVKM. This CDR3 reads CASRPTGHLISYEQYF. In nucleotides, the CDR3 is TGTGCCAGCAGACCCACAGGGCATCTGATTTCCTACGAGCAGTACTTC.

V and J are TRBV6-6 and TRBJ2-6, with D hard to call. This CDR3 region has 14 residues. V dropped 7 bases and J dropped 4 bases, with 11 bases sitting between them. Per the germline V gene, CDR1 is MNHNY and CDR2 is SVGAGI (reference sequence). CDR3 DNA: TGTGCCAGCACCCGAGCAACCGGGGCCAACGTCCTGACTTTC. Translating it yields CASTRATGANVLTF.

V is TRBV11-3 and J is TRBJ1-1; D is possibly TRBD1 (6 bases). Germline values: CDR1 SGHNT, CDR2 YENEEA. The ends were cut back, 3 bases at V and 1 base at J, with 9 bases in the middle. This CDR3 is built from 14 residues. The DNA of the CDR3 is TGTGCCAGCAGCTTGGACAGTAGGAACACTGAAGCTTTCTTT. This sequence encodes CASSLDSRNTEAFF.

The chain is built from TRBV11-3 and TRBJ2-1; perhaps D is TRBD1 or TRBD2 (12 bases each). The V gene lost 3 bases and the J gene lost 6 bases, with 24 bases spanning the gap. Looked up from germline, CDR1 is SGHNT and CDR2 is YENEEA. The CDR3 contains 18 residues. The CDR3 region is CASSLGQGATSGSNEQFF. The CDR3, as DNA: TGTGCCAGCAGCTTGGGACAGGGGGCGACTAGCGGGAGCAATGAGCAGTTCTTC.

The chain combines TRBV28 with TRBJ2-2, with D unclear. The germline gives CDR1 MDHEN, CDR2 SYDVKM. Trimming took 6 bases from V and 6 from J, leaving 2 bases between them. This CDR3 has 10 residues. The CDR3 region has the DNA TGTGCCAGCAGGTCCGGGGAGCTGTTTTTT. Encoded protein: CASRSGELFF. The full variable domain, completed using reference TRBV28 and TRBJ2-2, is DVKVTQSSRYLVKRTGEKVFLECVQDMDHENMFWYRQDPGLGLRLIYFSYDVKMKEKGDIPEGYSVSREKKERFSLILESASTNQTSMYLCASRSGELFFGEGSRLTVL.

V gene TRBV6-5 combines with J gene TRBJ2-6, with TRBD1 identical over 7 bases. Losses at the gene ends were 4 bases for V and 2 bases for J; bases not matched to a gene: 5. The CDR3 is 16 amino acids. Germline assignment: CDR1 MNHEY and CDR2 SVGAGI. The CDR3 coding sequence is TGTGCCAGCAGTTTACAGGGGAAAACTGGGGCCAACGTCCTGACTTTC. It translates to CASSLQGKTGANVLTF.

The chain uses TRBV5-1 and TRBJ2-7; 11 bases map to TRBD2. V was pared by 0 bases and J by 6 bases, with 8 bases of the junction left unmatched. CDR1 is SGHRS, CDR2 YFSETQ, per germline. The CDR3 runs 16 residues. The CDR3 DNA is TGCGCCAGCAGCTTGGATGGGACTAGCGGAGCAAGCGAGCAGTACTTC. Its protein product is CASSLDGTSGASEQYF.

The chain recombines TRBV18 with TRBJ1-3; D is unresolved. CDR1 is KGHSH and CDR2 is LQKENI in the germline V gene. V lost 4 bases, J lost 1 base, and 14 bases lay in between. This CDR3 spans 16 amino acids. The DNA for the CDR3 is TGTGCCAGCTCACTAATATCTAAGGCGTCTGGAAACACCATATATTTT. Protein sequence: CASSLISKASGNTIYF.